This TCR beta chain was recorded in a study of CD8+ T cells in alopecia areata. The authors extracted RNA and reverse transcribed it into cDNA as the sequencing template. The method was immunoSEQ multiplex PCR; TCRdb's version includes in-frame clones alone and lacks a portion of them. The sample carries over 95,000 clones, roughly two thirds recorded once. Germline-derived CDR1 and CDR2 are MGHRA and YSYEKL. V was pared by 1 base and J by 6 bases, with 6 bases between. This CDR3 spans 13 amino acids. This clone was observed a single time. Specified treatment: oral pan-JAK inhibitor, 5-10 mg twice daily.

This specimen was CD8+ T cells sorted from blood, taken at week 4, from a patient treated with tofacitinib. The V call is TRBV4-1, the J call TRBJ2-2; D gene uncertain. The receptor's source is a human donor with alopecia areata. CDR3 region: CASSQGPPGELFF. Written as DNA, the CDR3 is TGCGCCAGCAGCCAAGGGCCCCCCGGGGAGCTGTTTTTT.